One T cell receptor (beta chain) is described in this entry. This record comes from a study of T cells after somatic rescue of genetic block. The length of the CDR3 is 14 residues. V trimming: 6 bases; J trimming: 6 bases; junction bases outside the gene matches: 3. Germline CDR1 and CDR2: MDHEN and SYDVKM. The data were produced by immunoSEQ multiplex PCR, yet TCRdb's version contains in-frame clones alone and is incomplete. The profile covers 60,000 to 75,000 clones, with roughly 94% appearing a single time and about 3% taken by the ten largest. V is TRBV28 and J is TRBJ2-7, with 15 bases aligning to TRBD2. The receptor was isolated from a man aged 40-49 years. The material sequenced was peripheral blood mononuclear cells (PBMCs). CDR3 coding DNA: TGTGCCAGCAGGCCGGGACTAGCGGGAGGCGAGCAGTACTTC. Its protein is CASRPGLAGGEQYF.